One and the same sample provided the 10 T cell receptor beta chains below, sequenced in a study of molecular identifiers for immune sequencing clone quantification. TCRdb used MiXCR to reprocess the PCR reads, holding one entry per CDR3 protein. The sample records over 550,000 distinct CDR3 sequences, around 25% being singletons. Sequenced: naive CD8+ T cells from blood, with Jurkat cell RNA spiked in. As for subset: FACS-sorted CD8+CD4-CCR7+CD45RA+ naive T cells. Source of these receptors: a human donor in good health. Some libraries in this study had Jurkat cell RNA spiked in.

The CDR3, as DNA: TGTGCCAGCAGCTTAGAACTAAAAGAAGTAGCGGGAGGTATCACAGATACGCAGTATTTT. This sequence encodes CASSLELKEVAGGITDTQYF. The chain combines TRBV11-2 with TRBJ2-3; 10 bases map to TRBD2. Germline lookup yields CDR1 SGHAT and CDR2 FQNNGV. The CDR3 covers 20 residues. Trimming removed 0 bases from V and 2 bases from J; junction bases left unmatched: 14.

To note about this clonotype: With a much larger clone just one base away, this may be a read error. The V and J genes are TRBV5-1 and TRBJ2-5; D uncertain. CDR1 and CDR2 from the germline V gene are SGHRS and YFSETQ. This CDR3 has 13 amino acids. The CDR3 DNA follows: TGCGCCAGCAGCTTGCCCCTACAAGAGATCCAGTACTTC. This gives the protein CASSLPLQEIQYF.

The rearrangement uses TRBV12-3 or TRBV12-4 and TRBJ2-7, with D maybe TRBD1 (6 bases). V was trimmed by 4 bases and J by 3 bases, leaving 16 bases between them. The CDR3 spans 15 residues. This CDR3 is CASSYSGTHFYEQYF. The CDR3 DNA reads TGTGCCAGCAGTTATTCCGGGACACATTTCTACGAGCAGTACTTC.

This clonotype was seen ten or more times. The rearrangement joins TRBV4-3 to TRBJ2-7; 7 nucleotides match TRBD1. V was pared by 6 bases and J by 9 bases, with 17 bases of the junction left unmatched. Germline CDR1 LGHNA, CDR2 YSLEER. CDR3 length: 15 residues. CDR3 sequence reads: CASSPGTAGYEGQYF. The CDR3 DNA reads TGCGCCAGCAGTCCCGGGACAGCAGGCTACGAAGGGCAGTACTTC.

The sample holds many counts of this clonotype. The CDR3 region is CASSLVGGGADTQYF. In nucleotides, the CDR3 is TGTGCCAGCAGCTTAGTCGGCGGGGGGGCAGATACGCAGTATTTT. The chain is built from TRBV7-9 and TRBJ2-3, with TRBD2 matching over 9 bases. With 1 base clipped from V and 4 bases from J, the junction kept 3 bases outside the gene matches. This CDR3 contains 15 residues. Germline-derived CDR1 and CDR2 are SEHNR and FQNEAQ (reference sequence).

Of note for this clonotype: A much larger clonotype is one base distant, so this may be a read error. V is TRBV29-1 and J is TRBJ2-1; TRBD2 might be the D (5 bases). CDR1 and CDR2 (germline): SQVTM, ANQGSEA. This CDR3 region has 12 residues. The chain's CDR3 is CRAEGTANEQFF. CDR3 sequence (DNA): TGCAGGGCCGAGGGAACCGCCAATGAGCAGTTCTTC.

The rearrangement uses TRBV10-1 and TRBJ2-3; D remains ambiguous. CDR1 and CDR2 (germline): WNHNN, SYGVQD (reference sequence). Trimming took off 0 bases at V and 6 bases at J, with 16 bases between the two ends. The CDR3 loop spans 16 amino acids. As DNA, the CDR3 is TGCGCCAGCAGTGAGTCGGTTGGGATCCCCCCCGATACGCAGTATTTT. This encodes CASSESVGIPPDTQYF.

This chain links TRBV2 with TRBJ2-5, with 8 bases aligning to TRBD2. The V gene end was trimmed by 5 bases and the J gene end by 1 base; junction bases not matched to a gene: 12. This CDR3 is 17 amino acids long. Germline CDR1 reads SNHLY; CDR2 reads FYNNEI. The CDR3 loop reads CASSQRGGLMPQETQYF. CDR3 coding DNA: TGTGCCAGCAGTCAACGGGGGGGGCTAATGCCCCAAGAGACCCAGTACTTC.

To note about this clonotype: This may stem from a read error, because a much larger clone lies one nucleotide away. The chain joins TRBV29-1 to TRBJ2-5, with 7 bases identical to TRBD1. CDR3 length equals 13 residues. Germline V gene lookup returns CDR1 SQVTM and CDR2 ANQGSEA. CDR3 in DNA: TGCAGCATTGACCTGACAGGGTCGGAGACCCAGTACTTC. Its protein is CSIDLTGSETQYF.

This clonotype appeared a few times. The V gene is TRBV6-6, the J gene TRBJ2-3; no clear D. The germline CDR1 and CDR2 sequences are MNHNY and SVGAGI (reference sequence). The CDR3 extends over 14 amino acids. V was cut by 0 bases and J by 4 bases, with 8 bases left in between. The CDR3 sequence: CASSYSNGADTQYF. The CDR3 DNA reads as TGTGCCAGCAGTTACTCGAATGGGGCAGATACGCAGTATTTT.